The 11 T cell receptor beta chains below were found in one sample sequenced in a study of OX40 agonist ivuxolimab in advanced cancers. Data came from immunoSEQ multiplex PCR; TCRdb stores just in-frame clones and leaves some out. Among under 85,000 clones listed, about 88% were seen once. Here the sequenced sample was CD4+ or CD8+ T cells sorted from blood, taken in a trial of the OX40 agonist ivuxolimab. The receptors shown here come from an adult with an advanced solid tumor such as melanoma, head and neck, liver or kidney cancer.

The genes are TRBV7-2 and TRBJ2-6; D is unresolved. Trimming stripped 1 base from V and 2 bases from J, with 6 bases between. Germline CDR1 reads SGHTA; CDR2 reads FQGNSA. CDR3 size: 15 residues. In DNA, the CDR3 is TGTGCCAGCAGCTTAGGACAACCTGGGGCCAACGTCCTGACTTTC. It specifies CASSLGQPGANVLTF.

This chain links TRBV18 with TRBJ2-5, with TRBD2 identical over 11 bases. The CDR3 extends over 18 amino acids. J gave up 5 bases and V 3 bases, and 14 bases lay outside the gene matches. The V gene's germline CDR1 is KGHSH and CDR2 LQKENI. CDR3 sequence reads: CASSPQLLSGRVAETQYF. Here the CDR3 DNA reads TGTGCCAGCTCACCGCAGCTTCTTAGCGGGAGGGTTGCGGAGACCCAGTACTTC.

The chain employs TRBV10-3 and TRBJ2-7; 16 bases map to TRBD2. The CDR3 contains 15 residues. CDR1 is ENHRY and CDR2 is SYGVKD in the germline V gene. The V and J ends lost 6 bases and 7 bases, in that order; junction bases with no gene match: 6. CDR3: CAIRGTSGRAREQYF. CDR3 in DNA: TGTGCCATCAGGGGGACTAGCGGGAGGGCCCGGGAGCAGTACTTC.

This clone has just a few counts. This chain uses TRBV28 with TRBJ1-1; TRBD1 might be the D (6 bases). V was trimmed by 6 bases and J by 0 bases, leaving 20 bases between them. Germline CDR1 is MDHEN and CDR2 is SYDVKM. This CDR3 has 17 residues. The CDR3 coding sequence is TGTGCCAGCAGATCACAGGGATACTCGCGCATGAACACTGAAGCTTTCTTT. Translation gives CASRSQGYSRMNTEAFF.

The rearrangement uses TRBV9 and TRBJ1-1, with 7 bases identical to TRBD1. The germline V gene has CDR1 SGDLS and CDR2 YYNGEE. The V and J ends lost 0 bases and 5 bases, in that order; junction bases with no gene match: 4. This CDR3 has 14 residues. CDR3 nucleotide sequence: TGTGCCAGCAGCGTAGAGGCAGGGGGGACTGAAGCTTTCTTT. Translating it yields CASSVEAGGTEAFF.

The chain uses TRBV19 and TRBJ2-2; 9 bases agree with TRBD2. The CDR3 has 16 amino acids. CDR1 is LNHDA, CDR2 SQIVND, per germline (reference sequence). The V gene end was trimmed by 4 bases and the J gene end by 5 bases; junction bases not matched to a gene: 8. The CDR3: CASSTSTLAGTGELFF. The CDR3 DNA is TGTGCCAGTAGTACATCGACTCTAGCGGGGACCGGGGAGCTGTTTTTT. Together with reference TRBV19 and TRBJ2-2, the CDR3 gives the full variable domain: DGGITQSPKYLFRKEGQNVTLSCEQNLNHDAMYWYRQDPGQGLRLIYYSQIVNDFQKGDIAEGYSVSREKKESFPLTVTSAQKNPTAFYLCASSTSTLAGTGELFFGEGSRLTVL.

This chain connects TRBV18 to TRBJ2-2; D ambiguous. The CDR3 spans 14 residues. The germline CDR1 and CDR2 sequences are KGHSH and LQKENI. Trimming shortened V by 4 bases and J by 4 bases, and 10 bases separated the two germline ends. CDR3 DNA: TGTGCCAGCTCACGATCGTCGGGCACCGGGGAGCTGTTTTTT. Translated: CASSRSSGTGELFF.

CDR3 sequence reads: CASSATGNYGYTF. Written as DNA, the CDR3 is TGTGCCAGCAGTGCCACAGGGAACTATGGCTACACCTTC. This rearrangement joins TRBV25-1 to TRBJ1-2, with D possibly TRBD1 on 6 matching bases. This CDR3 region has 13 residues. Germline V gene lookup returns CDR1 MGHDK and CDR2 SYGVNS. The ends were cut back, 4 bases at V and 2 bases at J, with 8 bases in the middle.

The V and J genes are TRBV5-8 and TRBJ1-2; no firm D call. Per germline, CDR1 SGHTS and CDR2 YDEGEE. This CDR3 spans 12 amino acids. Deletions cut 7 bases from V and 7 bases from J, with 14 bases between. DNA for the CDR3: TGTGCCAGCGGATCGGGCATAGGTGGCTACACCTTC. Protein product: CASGSGIGGYTF.

V is TRBV5-1 and J is TRBJ1-1; TRBD1 might be the D (5 bases). Germline CDR1 reads SGHRS; CDR2 reads YFSETQ. The V end lost 2 bases, the J end lost 1 base, and 9 bases lay between the germline ends. The CDR3 sequence is 14 residues long. CDR3 residues: CASSFKGQNTEAFF. In nucleotides, the CDR3 is TGCGCCAGCAGCTTTAAGGGGCAGAACACTGAAGCTTTCTTT.

This clone is a singleton in its sample. The V and J genes are TRBV5-1 and TRBJ2-7; 11 bases line up with TRBD1. CDR3 length: 14 amino acids. J was trimmed by 5 bases and V by 4 bases; bases with no gene match: 5. Germline CDR1 is SGHRS and CDR2 is YFSETQ. CDR3 region: CASSGQGAFDEQYF. The CDR3 DNA reads TGCGCCAGCAGCGGACAGGGGGCGTTCGACGAGCAGTACTTC.